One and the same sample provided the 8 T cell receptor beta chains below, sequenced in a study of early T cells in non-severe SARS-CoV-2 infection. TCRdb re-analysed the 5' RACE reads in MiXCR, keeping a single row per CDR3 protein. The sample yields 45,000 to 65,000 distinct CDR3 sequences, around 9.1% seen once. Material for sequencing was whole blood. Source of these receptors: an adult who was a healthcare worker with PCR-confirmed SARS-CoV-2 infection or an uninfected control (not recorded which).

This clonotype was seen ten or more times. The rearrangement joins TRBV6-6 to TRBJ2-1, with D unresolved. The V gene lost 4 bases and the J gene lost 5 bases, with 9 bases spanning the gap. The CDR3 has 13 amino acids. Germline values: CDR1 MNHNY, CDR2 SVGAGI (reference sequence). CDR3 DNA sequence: TGTGCCAGCAGTTTCGGGCAGAACAATGAGCAGTTCTTC. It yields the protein CASSFGQNNEQFF.

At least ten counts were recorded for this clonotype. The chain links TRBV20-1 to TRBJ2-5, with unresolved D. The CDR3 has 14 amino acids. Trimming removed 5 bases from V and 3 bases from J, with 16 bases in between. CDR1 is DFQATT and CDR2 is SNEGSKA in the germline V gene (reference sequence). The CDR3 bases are TGCAGTGCTGGCTTTCAAGTGGGTAAAGAGACCCAGTACTTC. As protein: CSAGFQVGKETQYF.

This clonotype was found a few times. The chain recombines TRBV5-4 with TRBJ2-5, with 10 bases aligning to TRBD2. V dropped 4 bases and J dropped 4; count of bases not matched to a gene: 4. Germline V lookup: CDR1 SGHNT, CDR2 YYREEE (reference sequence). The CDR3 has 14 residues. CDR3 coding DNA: TGTGCCAGCAGCCCGAGCGGGAGGGGAGAGACCCAGTACTTC. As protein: CASSPSGRGETQYF.

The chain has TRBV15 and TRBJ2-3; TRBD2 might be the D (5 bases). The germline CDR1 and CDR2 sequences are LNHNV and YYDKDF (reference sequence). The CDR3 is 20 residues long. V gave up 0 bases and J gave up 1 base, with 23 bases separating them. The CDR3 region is CATSRDPFSGNTKGTDTQYF. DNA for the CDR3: TGTGCCACCAGCAGAGATCCCTTCTCCGGGAACACTAAAGGCACAGATACGCAGTATTTT.

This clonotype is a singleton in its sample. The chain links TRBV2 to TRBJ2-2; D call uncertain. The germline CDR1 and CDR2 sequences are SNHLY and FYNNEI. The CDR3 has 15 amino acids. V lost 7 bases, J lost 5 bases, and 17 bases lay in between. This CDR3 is CASTTHPLGTGELFF. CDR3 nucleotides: TGTGCCAGCACGACCCACCCCCTGGGGACCGGGGAGCTGTTTTTT.

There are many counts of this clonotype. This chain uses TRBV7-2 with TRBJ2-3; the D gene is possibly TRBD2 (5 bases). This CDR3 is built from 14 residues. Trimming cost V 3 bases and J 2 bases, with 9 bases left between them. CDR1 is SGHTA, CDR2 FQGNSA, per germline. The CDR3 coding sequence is TGTGCCAGCAGCTTTGTCGGGAACACAGATACGCAGTATTTT. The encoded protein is CASSFVGNTDTQYF.

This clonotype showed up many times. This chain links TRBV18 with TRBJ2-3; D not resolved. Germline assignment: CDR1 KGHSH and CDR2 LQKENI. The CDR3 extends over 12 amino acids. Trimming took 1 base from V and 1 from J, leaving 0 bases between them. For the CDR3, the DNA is TGTGCCAGCTCACCACGCACAGATACGCAGTATTTT. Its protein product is CASSPRTDTQYF. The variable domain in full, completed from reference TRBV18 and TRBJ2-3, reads NAGVMQNPRHLVRRRGQEARLRCSPMKGHSHVYWYRQLPEEGLKFMVYLQKENIIDESGMPKERFSAEFPKEGPSILRIQQVVRGDSAAYFCASSPRTDTQYFGPGTRLTVL.

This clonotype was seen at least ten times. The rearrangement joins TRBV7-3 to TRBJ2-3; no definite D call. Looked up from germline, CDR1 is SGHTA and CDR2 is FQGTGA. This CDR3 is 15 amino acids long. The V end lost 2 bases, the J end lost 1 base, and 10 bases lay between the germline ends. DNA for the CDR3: TGTGCCAGCAGCTTAGGGCGGTACGGCACAGATACGCAGTATTTT. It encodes CASSLGRYGTDTQYF. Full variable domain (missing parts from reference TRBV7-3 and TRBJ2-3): GAGVSQTPSNKVTEKGKYVELRCDPISGHTALYWYRQSLGQGPEFLIYFQGTGAADDSGLPNDRFFAVRPEGSVSTLKIQRTERGDSAVYLCASSLGRYGTDTQYFGPGTRLTVL.